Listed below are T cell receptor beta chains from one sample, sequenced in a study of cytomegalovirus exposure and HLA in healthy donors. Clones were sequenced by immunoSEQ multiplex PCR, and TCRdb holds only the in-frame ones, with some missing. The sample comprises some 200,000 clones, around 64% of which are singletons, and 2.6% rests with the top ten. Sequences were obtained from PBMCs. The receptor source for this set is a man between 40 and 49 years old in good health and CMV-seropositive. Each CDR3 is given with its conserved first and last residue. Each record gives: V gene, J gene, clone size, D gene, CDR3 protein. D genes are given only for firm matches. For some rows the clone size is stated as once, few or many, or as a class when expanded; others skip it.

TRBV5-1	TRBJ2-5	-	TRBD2	CASRDLADQETQYF
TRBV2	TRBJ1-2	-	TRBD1	CASSEERGDRIYGYTF
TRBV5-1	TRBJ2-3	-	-	CASSLDPGQSSTDTQYF
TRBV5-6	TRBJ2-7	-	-	CASSLYGRPVEQYF
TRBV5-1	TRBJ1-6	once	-	CASSLEGVNLYSPLHF
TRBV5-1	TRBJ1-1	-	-	CASSPTQGFSNTEAFF
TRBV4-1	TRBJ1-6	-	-	CASSMGVNSPLHF
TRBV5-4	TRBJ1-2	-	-	CASSSPRGTFNYGYTF
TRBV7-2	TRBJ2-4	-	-	CASSLGGAAKNIQYF
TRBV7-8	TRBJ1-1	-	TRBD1	CASSPAVGQGAQGEAFF
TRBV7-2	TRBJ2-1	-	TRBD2	CASSLEAGGSYNEQFF
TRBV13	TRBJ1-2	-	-	CASSFDRTNYGYTF
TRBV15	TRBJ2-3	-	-	CATSLRGGAGETDTQYF
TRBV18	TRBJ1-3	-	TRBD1	CASSPTGVSGNTIYF
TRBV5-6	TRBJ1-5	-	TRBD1	CASSPNRGQRGNQPQHF
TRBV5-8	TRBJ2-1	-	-	CASSYSFFSSSYNEQFF
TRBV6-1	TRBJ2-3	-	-	CASSTRDTQYF
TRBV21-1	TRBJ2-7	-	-	CASSKGGQGPKYF
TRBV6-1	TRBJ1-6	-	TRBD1	CASSEQGQGLNSPLHF
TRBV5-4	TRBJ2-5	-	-	CASSLIPGLGQETQYF
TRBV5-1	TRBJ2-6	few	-	CASSLGFEVAGANVLTF
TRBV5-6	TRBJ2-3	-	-	CASSLPRDTQYF
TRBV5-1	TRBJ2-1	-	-	CASSPEQGTRNEQFF
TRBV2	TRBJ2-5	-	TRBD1	CASSQGVVETQYF
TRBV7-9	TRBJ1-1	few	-	CASINGVTEAFF
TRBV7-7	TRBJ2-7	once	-	CASSLVPRDEQYF
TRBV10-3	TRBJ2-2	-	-	CAISESPNRDPDTGELFF
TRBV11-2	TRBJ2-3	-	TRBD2	CASRGLATTDTQYF
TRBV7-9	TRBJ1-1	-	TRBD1	CASRKGQGVQAFF
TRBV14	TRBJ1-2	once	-	CASSQGQGPSNYGYTF
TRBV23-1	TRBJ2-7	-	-	CASSIPALEAKGGYEQYF
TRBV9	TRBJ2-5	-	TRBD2	CASSVESGGPLGETQYF
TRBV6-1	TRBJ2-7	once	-	CASSYTGSGGEQYF
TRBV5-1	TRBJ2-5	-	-	CASSSEGWRETQYF
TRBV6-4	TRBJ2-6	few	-	CASSVSGTGANVLTF
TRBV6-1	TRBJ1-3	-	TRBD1	CASRQGAFSGNTIYF
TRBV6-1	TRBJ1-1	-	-	CASSSGEGNTEAFF
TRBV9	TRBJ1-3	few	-	CASSPQKARAGNTIYF
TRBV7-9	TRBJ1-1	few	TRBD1	CASSLPPGRGQRNTEAFF
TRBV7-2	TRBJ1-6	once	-	CASSLNGGPYNSPLHF
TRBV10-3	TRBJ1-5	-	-	CAISEAGDQPQHF
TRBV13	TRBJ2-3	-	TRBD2	CASSSGTSGGVTDTQYF
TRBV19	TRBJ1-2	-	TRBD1	CASSLRTGEPTGTF
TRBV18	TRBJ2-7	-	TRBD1	CASSGQGPGVDEQYF